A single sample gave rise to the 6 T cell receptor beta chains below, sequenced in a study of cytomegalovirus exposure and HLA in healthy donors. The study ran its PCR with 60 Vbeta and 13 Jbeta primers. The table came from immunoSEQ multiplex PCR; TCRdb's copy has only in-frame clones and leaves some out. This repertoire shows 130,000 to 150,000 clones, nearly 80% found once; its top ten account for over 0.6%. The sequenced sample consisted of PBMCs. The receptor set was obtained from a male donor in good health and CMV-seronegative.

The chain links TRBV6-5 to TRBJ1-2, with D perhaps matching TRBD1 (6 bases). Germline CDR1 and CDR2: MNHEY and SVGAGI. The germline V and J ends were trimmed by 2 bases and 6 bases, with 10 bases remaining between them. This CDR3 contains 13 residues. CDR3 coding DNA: TGTGCCAGCAGTTACACCCACAGGGATGGCTACACCTTC. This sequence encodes CASSYTHRDGYTF.

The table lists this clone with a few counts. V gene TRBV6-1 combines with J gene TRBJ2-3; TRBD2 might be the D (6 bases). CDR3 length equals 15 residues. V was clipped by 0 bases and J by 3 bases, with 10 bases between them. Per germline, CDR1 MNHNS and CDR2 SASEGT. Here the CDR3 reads CASSEAGAGTDTQYF. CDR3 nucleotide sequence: TGTGCCAGCAGTGAAGCGGGCGCGGGAACAGATACGCAGTATTTT.

CDR3 in DNA: TGTGCCAGTAGGCCACAGCTGTATAGCAATCAGCCCCAGCATTTT. Protein sequence: CASRPQLYSNQPQHF. The chain is built from TRBV19 and TRBJ1-5, with D uncertain. Trimming pared 6 bases from V and 0 bases from J, leaving 12 bases between. CDR1 is LNHDA, CDR2 SQIVND, per germline (reference sequence). The CDR3 spans 15 residues. Full variable domain (outside the CDR3, taken from reference TRBV19 and TRBJ1-5): DGGITQSPKYLFRKEGQNVTLSCEQNLNHDAMYWYRQDPGQGLRLIYYSQIVNDFQKGDIAEGYSVSREKKESFPLTVTSAQKNPTAFYLCASRPQLYSNQPQHFGDGTRLSIL.

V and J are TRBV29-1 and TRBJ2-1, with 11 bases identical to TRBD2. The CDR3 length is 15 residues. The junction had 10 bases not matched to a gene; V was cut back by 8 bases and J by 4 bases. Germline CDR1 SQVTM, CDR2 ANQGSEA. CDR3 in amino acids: CSLKGGLAEYNEQFF. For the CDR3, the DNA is TGCAGCCTGAAAGGGGGACTAGCGGAATACAATGAGCAGTTCTTC.

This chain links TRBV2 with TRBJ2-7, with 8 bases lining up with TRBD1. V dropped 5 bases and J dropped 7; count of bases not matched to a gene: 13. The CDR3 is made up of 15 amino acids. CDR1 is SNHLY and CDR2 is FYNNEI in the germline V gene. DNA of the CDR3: TGTGCCAGCAGTCCCGACAGGGGTCCTCGTGGGGAGCAGTACTTC. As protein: CASSPDRGPRGEQYF. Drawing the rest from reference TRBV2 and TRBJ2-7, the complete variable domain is EPEVTQTPSHQVTQMGQEVILRCVPISNHLYFYWYRQILGQKVEFLVSFYNNEISEKSEIFDDQFSVERPDGSNFTLKIRSTKLEDSAMYFCASSPDRGPRGEQYFGPGTRLTVT.

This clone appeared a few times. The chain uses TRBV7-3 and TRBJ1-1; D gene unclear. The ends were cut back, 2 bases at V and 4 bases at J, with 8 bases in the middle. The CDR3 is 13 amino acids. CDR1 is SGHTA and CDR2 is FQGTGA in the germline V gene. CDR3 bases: TGTGCCAGCAGCTTAGACTATATCACTGAAGCTTTCTTT. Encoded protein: CASSLDYITEAFF.